A single sample is the source of the 3 T cell receptor beta chains below, sequenced in a study of cytomegalovirus exposure and HLA in healthy donors. The PCR had 60 Vbeta and 13 Jbeta primers. Profiling relied on immunoSEQ multiplex PCR, and the TCRdb table lists in-frame clones only, not all of them. Among approximately 150,000 clones listed, roughly 80% were seen once. The source material was PBMCs. The source of these receptors is a male donor in good health and CMV-seronegative.

In its sample, this clone was seen a few times. The rearrangement links TRBV19 to TRBJ1-2; D might be TRBD1 (5 bases). In germline, CDR1 is LNHDA, CDR2 SQIVND (reference sequence). The CDR3 has 14 amino acids. V was shortened by 1 base and J by 7 bases, with 13 bases between the two germline ends. The CDR3: CASSIGIGRVGYTF. CDR3 DNA sequence: TGTGCCAGTAGTATAGGAATCGGCAGGGTTGGCTACACCTTC.

The V call is TRBV29-1, the J call TRBJ1-2, with 7 bases fitting TRBD1. This CDR3 contains 12 residues. CDR1 SQVTM and CDR2 ANQGSEA come from the germline V gene. V was pared by 7 bases and J by 2 bases, with 4 bases of the junction left unmatched. The CDR3: CSGRQGNYGYTF. CDR3 bases: TGCAGCGGGCGACAGGGCAACTATGGCTACACCTTC. Filled out from reference TRBV29-1 and TRBJ1-2, the complete variable domain reads SAVISQKPSRDICQRGTSLTIQCQVDSQVTMMFWYRQQPGQSLTLIATANQGSEATYESGFVIDKFPISRPNLTFSTLTVSNMSPEDSSIYLCSGRQGNYGYTFGSGTRLTVV.

Ten or more counts support this clone. The DNA for the CDR3 is TGCGCCAGCAGCACGGGACAGGGGTCTAACACTGAAGCTTTCTTT. It is translated as CASSTGQGSNTEAFF. The V gene is TRBV5-1, the J gene TRBJ1-1, with 10 bases matching TRBD1. The V and J ends lost 4 bases and 2 bases, in that order; junction bases with no gene match: 5. The CDR3 has 15 amino acids. Germline V lookup: CDR1 SGHRS, CDR2 YFSETQ.